These T cell receptor beta chains were read from a single sample in a study of T cells in Graves' hyperthyroidism and ophthalmopathy. TCRdb itself ran the multiplex PCR reads through MiXCR, one entry per CDR3 protein. The table has roughly 660,000 distinct CDR3 sequences, 17% seen once. Sequenced material: blood. These receptor sequences come from a middle-aged man with Graves' hyperthyroidism. The CDR3 runs from the conserved cysteine through the conserved F or W.

j_call v_call cdr3_aa
TRBJ2-7 TRBV11-3 CASSFGGLESYEQYF
TRBJ1-1 TRBV5-1 CASSLIDGNTEAFF
TRBJ1-3 TRBV20-1 CSARDRGTRNTIYF
TRBJ1-1 TRBV30 CAWTLGRSKTEAFF
TRBJ2-2 TRBV6-4 CASSGQGIQGAANTGELFF
TRBJ2-6 TRBV6-2/TRBV6-3 CASSYFGQDSSGANVLTF
TRBJ2-1 TRBV4-1 CASSQVPGTTLTYNEQFF
TRBJ2-1 TRBV27 CASPSRLGHNEQFF
TRBJ2-1 TRBV5-1 CASSLTSGSGPYNEQFF
TRBJ2-1 TRBV14 CASSGTMSYNEQFF
TRBJ1-2 TRBV10-3 CAISESGQGPYGYTF
TRBJ2-1 TRBV30 CAWSAFWGSGNGNEQFF
TRBJ1-1 TRBV19 CASSMGPRGEAFF
TRBJ1-6 TRBV5-1 CASSLDTGSYNSPLHF
TRBJ2-2 TRBV7-3 CASSPTLYGELFF
TRBJ1-5 TRBV28 CASRRGQLNQPQHF
TRBJ2-1 TRBV20-1 CSASESATKSEQFF
TRBJ2-7 TRBV29-1 CSVRDVSYEQYF
TRBJ1-2 TRBV28 CASRQPITGIRGYTF
TRBJ2-1 TRBV7-2 CASSLGSSNEQFF
TRBJ1-3 TRBV6-6 CASSYSSPAGNTIYF
TRBJ2-3 TRBV11-2 CASSLGPLAGGDTQYF
TRBJ2-1 TRBV6-1 CASTGLAGLLGEQFF
TRBJ2-7 TRBV12-3/TRBV12-4 CASSLVSGGGGEQYF
TRBJ2-7 TRBV10-3 CAISAGPLYEQYF
TRBJ1-1 TRBV10-3 CAIKSEGENTEAFF
TRBJ2-4 TRBV15 CATSRDLSGLAKNIQYF
TRBJ2-3 TRBV2 CASRERDAPRGTQYF
TRBJ2-5 TRBV30 CAWSGTSGRGWQETQYF
TRBJ2-2 TRBV7-2 CASSLAGLRLAGKLTNTGELFF
TRBJ1-6 TRBV7-9 CASAVGYYSPLHF
TRBJ2-1 TRBV7-3 CASAPSLAGNNEQFF
TRBJ1-6 TRBV2 CASSDSGPGNSPLHF
TRBJ2-7 TRBV19 CASSIDHARGELYEQYF
TRBJ2-1 TRBV3-1 CASSSNVLAGGNEQFF
TRBJ2-1 TRBV14 CASSQDINLAFYNEQFF
TRBJ2-1 TRBV18 CASSTRLLEHDEQFF
TRBJ2-5 TRBV18 CASSRQGELPQYF
TRBJ2-7 TRBV5-8 CAIPGGGQVYEQYF
TRBJ1-5 TRBV6-1 CASSPNLSNQPQHF
TRBJ2-3 TRBV20-1 CSASPWSGRVETDTQYF
TRBJ1-6 TRBV5-1 CASSLVPPSSYNSPLHF
TRBJ1-5 TRBV19 CASSPAVRQPQHF
TRBJ1-1 TRBV11-2 CASSLFATGLITEAFF
TRBJ2-5 TRBV3-1 CASSQVYSGGLSETQYF
TRBJ1-1 TRBV27 CASSLARGHTEAFF
TRBJ2-1 TRBV28 CASSLPSGNVWAYNEQFF